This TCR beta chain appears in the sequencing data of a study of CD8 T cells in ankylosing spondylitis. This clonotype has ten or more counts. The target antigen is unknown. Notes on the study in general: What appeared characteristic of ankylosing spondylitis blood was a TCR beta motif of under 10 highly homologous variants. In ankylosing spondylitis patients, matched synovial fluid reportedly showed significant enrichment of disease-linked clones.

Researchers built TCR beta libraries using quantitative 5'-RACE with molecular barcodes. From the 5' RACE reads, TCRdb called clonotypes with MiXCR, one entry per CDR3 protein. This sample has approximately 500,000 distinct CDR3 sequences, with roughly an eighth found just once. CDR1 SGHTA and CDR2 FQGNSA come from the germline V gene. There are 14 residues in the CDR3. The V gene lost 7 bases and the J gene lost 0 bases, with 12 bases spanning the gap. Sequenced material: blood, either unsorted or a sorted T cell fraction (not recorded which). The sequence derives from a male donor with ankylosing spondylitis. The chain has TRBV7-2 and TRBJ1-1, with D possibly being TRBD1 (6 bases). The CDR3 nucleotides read TGTGCCAGCACCACATCAGGGGTGAACACTGAAGCTTTCTTT. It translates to CASTTSGVNTEAFF.